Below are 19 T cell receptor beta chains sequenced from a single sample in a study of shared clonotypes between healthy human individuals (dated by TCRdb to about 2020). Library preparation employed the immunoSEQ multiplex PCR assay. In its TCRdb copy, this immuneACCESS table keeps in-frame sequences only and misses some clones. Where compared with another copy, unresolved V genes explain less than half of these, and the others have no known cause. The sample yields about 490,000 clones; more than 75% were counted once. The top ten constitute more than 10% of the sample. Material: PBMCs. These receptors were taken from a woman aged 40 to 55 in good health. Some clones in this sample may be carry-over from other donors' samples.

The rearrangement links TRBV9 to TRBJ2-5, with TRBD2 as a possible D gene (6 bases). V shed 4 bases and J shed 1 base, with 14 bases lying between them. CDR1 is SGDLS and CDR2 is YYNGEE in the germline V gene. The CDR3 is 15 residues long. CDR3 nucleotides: TGTGCCAGCAGCTTAAGGGGACTTTTCCAAGAGACCCAGTACTTC. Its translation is CASSLRGLFQETQYF.

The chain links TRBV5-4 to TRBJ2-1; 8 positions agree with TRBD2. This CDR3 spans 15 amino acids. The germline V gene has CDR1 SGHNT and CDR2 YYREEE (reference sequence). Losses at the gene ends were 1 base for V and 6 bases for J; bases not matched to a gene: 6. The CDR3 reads CASSLYSGSSNEQFF. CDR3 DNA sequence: TGTGCCAGCAGCTTGTACAGCGGGAGCAGCAATGAGCAGTTCTTC.

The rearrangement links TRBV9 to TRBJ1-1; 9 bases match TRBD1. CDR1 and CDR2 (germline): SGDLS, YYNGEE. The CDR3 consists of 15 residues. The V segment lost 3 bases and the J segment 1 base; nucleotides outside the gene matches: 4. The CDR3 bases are TGTGCCAGCAGCGGCTGGGACAGGGAGAACACTGAAGCTTTCTTT. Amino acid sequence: CASSGWDRENTEAFF.

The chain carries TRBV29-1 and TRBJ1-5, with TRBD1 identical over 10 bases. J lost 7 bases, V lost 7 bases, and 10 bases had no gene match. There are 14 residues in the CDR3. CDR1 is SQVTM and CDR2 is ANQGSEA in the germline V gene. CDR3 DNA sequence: TGCAGCGCCCCGGGACAGGGGAAGGAACAGCCCCAGCATTTT. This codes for CSAPGQGKEQPQHF.

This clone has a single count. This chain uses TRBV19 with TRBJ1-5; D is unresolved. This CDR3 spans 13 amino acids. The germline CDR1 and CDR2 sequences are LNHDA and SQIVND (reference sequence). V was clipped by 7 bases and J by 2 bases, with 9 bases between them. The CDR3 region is CASTNGRNQPQHF. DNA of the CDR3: TGTGCCAGTACTAACGGGCGCAATCAGCCCCAGCATTTT.

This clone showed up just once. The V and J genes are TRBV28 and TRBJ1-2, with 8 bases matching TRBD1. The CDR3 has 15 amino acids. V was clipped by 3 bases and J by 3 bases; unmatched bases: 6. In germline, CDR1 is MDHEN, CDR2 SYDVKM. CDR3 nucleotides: TGTGCCAGCAGTTTGGGGGGACAGGAGTACTATGGCTACACCTTC. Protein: CASSLGGQEYYGYTF.

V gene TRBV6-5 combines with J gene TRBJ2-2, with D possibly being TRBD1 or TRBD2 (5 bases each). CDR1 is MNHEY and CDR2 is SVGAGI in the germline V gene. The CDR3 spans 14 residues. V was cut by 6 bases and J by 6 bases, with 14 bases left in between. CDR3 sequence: CASRGDPQSGELFF. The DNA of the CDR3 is TGTGCCAGCAGGGGGGACCCGCAATCCGGGGAGCTGTTTTTT.

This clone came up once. The CDR3 here is CASSESFAGAYEQYF. CDR3 sequence (DNA): TGCGCCAGCAGTGAGTCATTTGCGGGGGCCTACGAGCAGTACTTC. The rearrangement joins TRBV10-1 to TRBJ2-7; 7 bases match TRBD2. The CDR3 has 15 amino acids. Germline CDR1 is WNHNN and CDR2 is SYGVQD (reference sequence). V lost 0 bases, J lost 2 bases, and 4 bases stayed unmatched.

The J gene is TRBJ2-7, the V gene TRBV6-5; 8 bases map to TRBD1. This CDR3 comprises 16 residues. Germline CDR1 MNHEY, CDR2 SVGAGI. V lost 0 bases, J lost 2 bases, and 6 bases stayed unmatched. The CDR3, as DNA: TGTGCCAGCAGTTACTCCCGGACAGGGAGTACCTACGAGCAGTACTTC. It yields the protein CASSYSRTGSTYEQYF.

CDR3 in DNA: TGCGCCAGCAGCTTGGCCGGGACAGCCTATAATTCACCCCTCCACTTT. Translated, it gives CASSLAGTAYNSPLHF. The chain carries TRBV5-1 and TRBJ1-6; the match to TRBD1 covers 7 bases. V lost 0 bases, J lost 2 bases, and 2 bases stayed unmatched. CDR3 length equals 16 residues. CDR1 is SGHRS, CDR2 YFSETQ, per germline.

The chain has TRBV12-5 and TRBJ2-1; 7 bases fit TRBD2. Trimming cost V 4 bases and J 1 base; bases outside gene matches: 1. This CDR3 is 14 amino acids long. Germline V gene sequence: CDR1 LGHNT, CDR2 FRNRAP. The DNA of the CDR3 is TGTGCTAGTGGTTCCGGGGGGTCCTACAATGAGCAGTTCTTC. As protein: CASGSGGSYNEQFF.

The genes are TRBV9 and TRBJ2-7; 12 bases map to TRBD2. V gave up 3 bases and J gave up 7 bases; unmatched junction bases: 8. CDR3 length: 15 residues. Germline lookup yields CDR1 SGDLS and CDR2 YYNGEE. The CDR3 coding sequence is TGTGCCAGCAGCGAAAGGACTAGCGGGGCGAGTGAGCAGTACTTC. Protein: CASSERTSGASEQYF.

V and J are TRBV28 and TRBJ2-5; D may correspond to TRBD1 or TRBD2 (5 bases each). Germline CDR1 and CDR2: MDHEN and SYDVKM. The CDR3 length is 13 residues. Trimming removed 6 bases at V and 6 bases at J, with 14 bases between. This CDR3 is CASSRDPGKTQYF. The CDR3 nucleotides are TGTGCCAGCAGCCGGGACCCCGGGAAGACCCAGTACTTC.

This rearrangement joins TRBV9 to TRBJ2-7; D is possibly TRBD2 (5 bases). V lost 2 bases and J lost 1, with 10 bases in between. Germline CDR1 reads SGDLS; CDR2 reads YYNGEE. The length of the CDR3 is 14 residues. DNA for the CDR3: TGTGCCAGCAGCGTCGGGGAGATTTCCTACGAGCAGTACTTC. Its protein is CASSVGEISYEQYF.

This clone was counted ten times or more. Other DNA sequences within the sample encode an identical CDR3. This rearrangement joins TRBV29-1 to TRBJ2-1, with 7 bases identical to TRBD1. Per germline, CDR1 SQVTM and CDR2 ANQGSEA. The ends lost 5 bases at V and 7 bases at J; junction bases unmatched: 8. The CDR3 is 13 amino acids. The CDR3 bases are TGCAGCGTTTTGCGACAGGGAAGTAATGAGCAGTTCTTC. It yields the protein CSVLRQGSNEQFF.

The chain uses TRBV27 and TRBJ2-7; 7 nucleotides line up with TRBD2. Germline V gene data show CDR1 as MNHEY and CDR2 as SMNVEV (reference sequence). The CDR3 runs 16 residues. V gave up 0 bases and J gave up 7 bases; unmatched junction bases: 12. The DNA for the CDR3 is TGTGCCAGCAGTTTATCGTTCCTGCGGGGGTTGGAAGAGCAGTACTTC. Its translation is CASSLSFLRGLEEQYF.

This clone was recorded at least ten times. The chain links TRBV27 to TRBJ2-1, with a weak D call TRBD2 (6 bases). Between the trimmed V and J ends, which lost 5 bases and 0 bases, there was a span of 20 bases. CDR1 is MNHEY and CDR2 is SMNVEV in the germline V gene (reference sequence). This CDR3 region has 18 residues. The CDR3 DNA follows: TGTGCCAGCAGTCGGTCGCCGGGGCGGGGAAGCTCCTACAATGAGCAGTTCTTC. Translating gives CASSRSPGRGSSYNEQFF.

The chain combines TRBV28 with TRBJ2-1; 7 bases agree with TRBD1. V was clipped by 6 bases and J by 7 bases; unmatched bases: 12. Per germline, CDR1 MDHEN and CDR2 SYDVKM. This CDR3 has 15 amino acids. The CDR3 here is CASSGITGVGNEQFF. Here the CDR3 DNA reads TGTGCCAGCAGCGGGATAACAGGGGTTGGGAATGAGCAGTTCTTC.

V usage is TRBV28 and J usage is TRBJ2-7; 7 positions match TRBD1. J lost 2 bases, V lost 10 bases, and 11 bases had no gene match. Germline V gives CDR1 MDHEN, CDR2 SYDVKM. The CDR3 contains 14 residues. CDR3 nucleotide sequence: TGTGCCACTCTCCCCCGCAGGGGGACCTACGAGCAGTACTTC. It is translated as CATLPRRGTYEQYF.